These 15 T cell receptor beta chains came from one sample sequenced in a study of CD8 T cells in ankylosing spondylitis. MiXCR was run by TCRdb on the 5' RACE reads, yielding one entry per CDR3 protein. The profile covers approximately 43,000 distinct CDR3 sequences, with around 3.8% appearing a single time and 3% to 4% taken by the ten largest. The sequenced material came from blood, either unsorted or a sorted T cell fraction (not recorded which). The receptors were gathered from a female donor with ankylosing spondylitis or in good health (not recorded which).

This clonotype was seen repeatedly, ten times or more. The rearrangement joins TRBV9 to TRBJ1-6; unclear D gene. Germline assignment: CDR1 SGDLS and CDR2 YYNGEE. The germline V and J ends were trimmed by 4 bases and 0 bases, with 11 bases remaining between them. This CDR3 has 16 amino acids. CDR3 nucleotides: TGTGCCAGCAGCCCTCGACCCAGCTCCTATAATTCACCCCTCCACTTT. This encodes CASSPRPSSYNSPLHF.

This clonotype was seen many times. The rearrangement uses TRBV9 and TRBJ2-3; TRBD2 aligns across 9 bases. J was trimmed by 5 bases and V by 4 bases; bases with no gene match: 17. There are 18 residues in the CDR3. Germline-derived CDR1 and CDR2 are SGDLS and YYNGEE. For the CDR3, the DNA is TGTGCCAGCAGCCCTCTGAACGGGGCGGGGGGGCCGGGAGATACGCAGTATTTT. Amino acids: CASSPLNGAGGPGDTQYF.

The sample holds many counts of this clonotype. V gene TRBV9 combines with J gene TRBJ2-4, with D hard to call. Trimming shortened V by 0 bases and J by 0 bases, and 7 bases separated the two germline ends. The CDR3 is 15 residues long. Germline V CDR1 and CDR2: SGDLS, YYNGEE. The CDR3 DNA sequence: TGTGCCAGCAGCGTAGGCGGCCGAGCCAAAAACATTCAGTACTTC. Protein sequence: CASSVGGRAKNIQYF. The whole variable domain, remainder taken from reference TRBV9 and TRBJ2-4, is DSGVTQTPKHLITATGQRVTLRCSPRSGDLSVYWYQQSLDQGLQFLIQYYNGEERAKGNILERFSAQQFPDLHSELNLSSLELGDSALYFCASSVGGRAKNIQYFGAGTRLSVL.

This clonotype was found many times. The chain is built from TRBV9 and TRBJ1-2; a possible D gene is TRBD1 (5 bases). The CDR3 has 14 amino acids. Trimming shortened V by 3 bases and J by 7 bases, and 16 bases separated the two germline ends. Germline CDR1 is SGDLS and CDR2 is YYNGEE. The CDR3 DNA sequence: TGTGCCAGCAGCGCCCTAATTGGGACGAGTGGCTACACCTTC. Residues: CASSALIGTSGYTF.

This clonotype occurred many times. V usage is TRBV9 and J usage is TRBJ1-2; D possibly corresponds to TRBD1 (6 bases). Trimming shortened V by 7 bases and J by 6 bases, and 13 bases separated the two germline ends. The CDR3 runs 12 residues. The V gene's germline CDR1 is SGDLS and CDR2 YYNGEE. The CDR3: CASAEGGNGYTF. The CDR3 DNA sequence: TGTGCCAGCGCCGAGGGGGGCAATGGCTACACCTTC.

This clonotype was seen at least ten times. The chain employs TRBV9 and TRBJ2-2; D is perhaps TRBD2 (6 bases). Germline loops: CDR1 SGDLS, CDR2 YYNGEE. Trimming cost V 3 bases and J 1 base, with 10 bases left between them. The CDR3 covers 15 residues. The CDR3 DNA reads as TGTGCCAGCAGCGGCCCCGGGAGGAACACCGGGGAGCTGTTTTTT. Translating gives CASSGPGRNTGELFF.

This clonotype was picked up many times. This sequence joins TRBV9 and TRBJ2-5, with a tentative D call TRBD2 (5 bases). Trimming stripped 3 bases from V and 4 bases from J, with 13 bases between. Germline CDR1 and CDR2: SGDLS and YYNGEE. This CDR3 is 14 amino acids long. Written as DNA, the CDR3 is TGTGCCAGCAGCGCTACCACTAGAGGAGAGACCCAGTACTTC. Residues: CASSATTRGETQYF.

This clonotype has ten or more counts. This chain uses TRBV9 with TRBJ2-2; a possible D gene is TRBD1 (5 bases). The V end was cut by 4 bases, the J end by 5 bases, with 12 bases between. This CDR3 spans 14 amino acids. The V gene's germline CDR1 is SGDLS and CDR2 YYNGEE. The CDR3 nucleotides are TGTGCCAGCAGCTCCGAGGACACAACCGGGGAGCTGTTTTTT. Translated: CASSSEDTTGELFF.

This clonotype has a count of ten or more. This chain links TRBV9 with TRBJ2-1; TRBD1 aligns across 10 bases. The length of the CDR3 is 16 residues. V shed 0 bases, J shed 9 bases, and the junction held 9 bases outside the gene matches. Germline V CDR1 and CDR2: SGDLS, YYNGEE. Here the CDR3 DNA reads TGTGCCAGCAGCGTAGGTCCGAGACAGGGGGCGAGTGAGCAGTTCTTC. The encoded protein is CASSVGPRQGASEQFF.

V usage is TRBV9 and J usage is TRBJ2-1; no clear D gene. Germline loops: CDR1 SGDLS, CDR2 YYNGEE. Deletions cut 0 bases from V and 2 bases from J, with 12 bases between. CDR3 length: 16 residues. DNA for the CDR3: TGTGCCAGCAGCGTAGGAAACACCGATACCTACAATGAGCAGTTCTTC. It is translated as CASSVGNTDTYNEQFF.

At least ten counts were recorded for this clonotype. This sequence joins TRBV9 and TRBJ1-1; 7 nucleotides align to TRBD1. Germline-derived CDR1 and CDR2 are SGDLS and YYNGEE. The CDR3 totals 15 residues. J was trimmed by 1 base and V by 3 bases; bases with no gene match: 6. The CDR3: CASSAWDSRNTEAFF. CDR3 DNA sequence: TGTGCCAGCAGCGCTTGGGACAGCCGGAACACTGAAGCTTTCTTT.

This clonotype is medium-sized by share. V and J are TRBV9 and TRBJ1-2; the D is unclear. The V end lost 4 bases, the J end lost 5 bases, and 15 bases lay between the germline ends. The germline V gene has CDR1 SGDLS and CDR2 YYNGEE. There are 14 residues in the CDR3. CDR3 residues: CASSPRAAIYGYTF. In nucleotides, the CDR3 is TGTGCCAGCAGCCCCCGGGCAGCGATATATGGCTACACCTTC.

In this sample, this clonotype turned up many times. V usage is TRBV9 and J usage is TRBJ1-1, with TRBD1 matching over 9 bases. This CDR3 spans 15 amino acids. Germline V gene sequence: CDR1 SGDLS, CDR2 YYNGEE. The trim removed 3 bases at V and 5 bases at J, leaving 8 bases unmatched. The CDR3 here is CASSARDRVNTEAFF. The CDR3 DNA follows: TGTGCCAGCAGCGCCCGGGACAGGGTAAATACTGAAGCTTTCTTT. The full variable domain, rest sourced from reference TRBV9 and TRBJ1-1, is DSGVTQTPKHLITATGQRVTLRCSPRSGDLSVYWYQQSLDQGLQFLIQYYNGEERAKGNILERFSAQQFPDLHSELNLSSLELGDSALYFCASSARDRVNTEAFFGQGTRLTVV.

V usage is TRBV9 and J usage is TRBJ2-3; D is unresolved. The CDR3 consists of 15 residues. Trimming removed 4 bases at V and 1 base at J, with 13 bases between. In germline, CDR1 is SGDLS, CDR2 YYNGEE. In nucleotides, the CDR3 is TGTGCCAGCAGCAAAAACCGGGCCCGCACAGATACGCAGTATTTT. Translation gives CASSKNRARTDTQYF.

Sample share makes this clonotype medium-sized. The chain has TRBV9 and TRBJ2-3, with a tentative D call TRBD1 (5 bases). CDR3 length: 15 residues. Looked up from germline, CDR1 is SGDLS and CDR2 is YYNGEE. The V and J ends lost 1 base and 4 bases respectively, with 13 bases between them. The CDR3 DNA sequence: TGTGCCAGCAGCGTAAGAGACAGAAGATCAGATACGCAGTATTTT. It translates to CASSVRDRRSDTQYF.